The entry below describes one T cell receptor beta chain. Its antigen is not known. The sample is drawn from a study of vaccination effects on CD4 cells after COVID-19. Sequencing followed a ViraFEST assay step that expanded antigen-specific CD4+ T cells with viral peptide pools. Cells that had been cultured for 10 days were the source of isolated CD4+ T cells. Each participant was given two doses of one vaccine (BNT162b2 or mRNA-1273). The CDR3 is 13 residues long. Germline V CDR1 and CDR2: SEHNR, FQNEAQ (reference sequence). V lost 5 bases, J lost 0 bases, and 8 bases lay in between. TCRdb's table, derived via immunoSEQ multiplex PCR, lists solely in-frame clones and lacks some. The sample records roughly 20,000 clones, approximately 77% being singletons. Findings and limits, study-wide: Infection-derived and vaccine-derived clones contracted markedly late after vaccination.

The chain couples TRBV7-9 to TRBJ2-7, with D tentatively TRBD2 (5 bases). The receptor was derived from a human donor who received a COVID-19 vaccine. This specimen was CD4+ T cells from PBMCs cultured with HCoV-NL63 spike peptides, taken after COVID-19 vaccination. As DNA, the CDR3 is TGTGCCAGCAGCGTAACTAGCTCCTACGAGCAGTACTTC. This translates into CASSVTSSYEQYF.